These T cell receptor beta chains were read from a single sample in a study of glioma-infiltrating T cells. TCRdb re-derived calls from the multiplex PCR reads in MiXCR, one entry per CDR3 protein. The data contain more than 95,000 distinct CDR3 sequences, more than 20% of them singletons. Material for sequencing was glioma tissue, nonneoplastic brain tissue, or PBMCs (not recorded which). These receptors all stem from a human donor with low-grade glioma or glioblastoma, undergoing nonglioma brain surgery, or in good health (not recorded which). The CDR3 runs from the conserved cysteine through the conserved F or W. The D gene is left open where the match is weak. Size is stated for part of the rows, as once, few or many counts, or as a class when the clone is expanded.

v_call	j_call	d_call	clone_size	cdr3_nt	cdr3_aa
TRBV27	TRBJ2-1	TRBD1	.	TGTGCCAGCAGTCCACTAGAGACAGGGGGTCGGAATGAGCAGTTCTTC	CASSPLETGGRNEQFF
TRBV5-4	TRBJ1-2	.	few	TGTGCCAGCAGCTTGAACAGAGGGACCTATGGCTACACCTTC	CASSLNRGTYGYTF
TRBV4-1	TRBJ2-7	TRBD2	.	TGCGCCAGCAGCAACCATAGCGGGAGGGGGTACAACGAGCAGTACTTC	CASSNHSGRGYNEQYF
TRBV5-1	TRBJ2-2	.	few	TGCGCCAGCAGCTCCGGGACAACTAACACCGGGGAGCTGTTTTTT	CASSSGTTNTGELFF
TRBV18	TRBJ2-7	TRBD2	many	TGTGCCAGCTCACGAAAGGGACTAGCGGGAGCCCTGGCCTACGAGCAGTACTTC	CASSRKGLAGALAYEQYF
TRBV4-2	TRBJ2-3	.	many	TGTGCCAGCAGCCCGCCAGAAACAGATACGCAGTATTTT	CASSPPETDTQYF
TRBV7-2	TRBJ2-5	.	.	TGTGCCAGCAGCTCCCCCAAAGACACCCAGTACTTC	CASSSPKDTQYF
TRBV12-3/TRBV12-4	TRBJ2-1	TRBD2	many	TGTGCCAGCAGATCCTCACGGGAGGGGGATGAGCAGTTCTTC	CASRSSREGDEQFF
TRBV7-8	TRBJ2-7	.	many	TGTGCCAGCAGCTCTGGCCGCCGAGACTACGAGCAGTACTTC	CASSSGRRDYEQYF
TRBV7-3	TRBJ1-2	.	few	TGTGCCAGCAGCTTAACGGGGGGCTCCGGCTACACCTTC	CASSLTGGSGYTF
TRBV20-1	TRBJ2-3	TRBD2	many	TGCAGTGCTTCGCCGGGACTAGCGGAAAGCACAGATACGCAGTATTTT	CSASPGLAESTDTQYF
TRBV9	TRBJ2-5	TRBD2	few	TGTGCCAGCAGCGTAGGAGCGGGAGTAATGGAGACCCAGTACTTC	CASSVGAGVMETQYF
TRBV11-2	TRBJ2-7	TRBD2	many	TGTGCCAGCAGCTTATACGTGGGAGGGCCGTACGAGCAGTACTTC	CASSLYVGGPYEQYF
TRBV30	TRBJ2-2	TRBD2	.	TGTGCCTGGACCGGGGCGGCGGGAGACATCGGGGAGCTGTTTTTT	CAWTGAAGDIGELFF
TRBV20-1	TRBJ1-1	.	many	TGCAGTGCTAGTACAGTGCTAAGCACTGAAGCTTTCTTT	CSASTVLSTEAFF
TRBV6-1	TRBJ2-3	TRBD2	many	TGTGCCAGCAGGACTAGCGGCCCCCTCGATACGCAGTATTTT	CASRTSGPLDTQYF
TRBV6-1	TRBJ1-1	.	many	TGTGCCAGCAGTGAACAAATGGCGGGCGCTTTCTTT	CASSEQMAGAFF
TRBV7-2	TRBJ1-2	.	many	TGTGCCAGCAGTCGGACCCCTACTAACTATGGCTACACCTTC	CASSRTPTNYGYTF
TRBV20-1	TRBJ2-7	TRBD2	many	TGCAGTGCTGGGCAGGGTAGCGGGAGACCCTACGAGCAGTACTTC	CSAGQGSGRPYEQYF
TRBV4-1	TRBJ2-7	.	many	TGCGCCAGCAGTACGGGACCTCTCTACGAGCAGTACTTC	CASSTGPLYEQYF
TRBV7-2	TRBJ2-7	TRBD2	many	TGTGCCAGCAGCTTTCGACTAGCGGGAGGGCGCGAGCAGTACTTC	CASSFRLAGGREQYF
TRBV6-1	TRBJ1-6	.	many	TGTGCCAGCAGCCCCCGCTCGGGACCGTTGAAAAATTCACCCCTCCACTTT	CASSPRSGPLKNSPLHF
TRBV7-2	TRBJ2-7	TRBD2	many	TGTGCCAGCAGCCGGGGACTAGGAGGTGAGCAGTACTTC	CASSRGLGGEQYF
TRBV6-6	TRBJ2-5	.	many	TGTGCCAGCAGTTACTCACCGGGACAACAAGAGACCCAGTACTTC	CASSYSPGQQETQYF
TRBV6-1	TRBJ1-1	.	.	TGTGCCAGCAGCACTCCACTCGGTCCCCTGAAAGGAGCTTTCTTT	CASSTPLGPLKGAFF
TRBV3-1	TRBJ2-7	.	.	TGTGCCAGCAGTGGGGGGGGGACAACGAGCTACGAGCAGTACTTC	CASSGGGTTSYEQYF
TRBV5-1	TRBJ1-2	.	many	TGCGCCAGCAGCTCGGACGGGAACTATGGCTACACCTTC	CASSSDGNYGYTF
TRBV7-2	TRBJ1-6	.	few	TGTGCCAGCAGCTTGAGAGGGTCGGATTCACCCCTCCACTTT	CASSLRGSDSPLHF
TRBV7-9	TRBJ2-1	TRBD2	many	TGTGCCAGCAGAACTAGCGGCCTACTCTATGAGCAGTTCTTC	CASRTSGLLYEQFF
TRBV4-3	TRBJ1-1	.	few	TGCGCCAGCAGCCAAAAGGGGGGGCAAGCTTTCTTT	CASSQKGGQAFF
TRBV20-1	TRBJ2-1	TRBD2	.	TGCAGTGTCCTGGAGGGAGGGGTTGCCAATGAGCAGCTCTTC	CSVLEGGVANEQLF
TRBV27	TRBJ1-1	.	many	TGTGCCAGCAGTTTGGACCCTTCGGCCAATACTGAAGCTTTCTTT	CASSLDPSANTEAFF
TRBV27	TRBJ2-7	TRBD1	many	TGTGCCAGCAGTTTACTACCCCCGGGACAGGGTTCCCACGAGCAGTACTTC	CASSLLPPGQGSHEQYF
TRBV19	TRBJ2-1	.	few	TGTGCCAGTAGCCTTTCCGGGACTCCAGGCTCCTACAATGAGCAGTTCTTC	CASSLSGTPGSYNEQFF
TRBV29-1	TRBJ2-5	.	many	TGCAGCGTTGTATCAGAACAAGAGACCCAGTACTTC	CSVVSEQETQYF